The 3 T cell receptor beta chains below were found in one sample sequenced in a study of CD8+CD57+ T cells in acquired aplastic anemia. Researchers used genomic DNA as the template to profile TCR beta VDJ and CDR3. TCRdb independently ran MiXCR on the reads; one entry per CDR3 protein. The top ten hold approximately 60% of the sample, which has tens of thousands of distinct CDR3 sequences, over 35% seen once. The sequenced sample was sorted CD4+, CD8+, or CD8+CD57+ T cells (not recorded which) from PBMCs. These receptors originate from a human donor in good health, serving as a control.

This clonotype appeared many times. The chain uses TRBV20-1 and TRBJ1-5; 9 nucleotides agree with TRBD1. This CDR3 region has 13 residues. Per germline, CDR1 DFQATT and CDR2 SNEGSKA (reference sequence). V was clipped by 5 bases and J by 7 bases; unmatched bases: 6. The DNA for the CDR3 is TGCAGTGCTGGGACAGGGTTAGGACAGCCCCAGCATTTT. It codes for CSAGTGLGQPQHF.

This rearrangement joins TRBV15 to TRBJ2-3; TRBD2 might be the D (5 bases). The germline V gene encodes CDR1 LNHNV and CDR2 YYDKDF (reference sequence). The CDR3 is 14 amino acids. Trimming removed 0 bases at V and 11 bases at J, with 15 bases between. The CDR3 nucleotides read TGTGCCACCAGCAGAGACCCTAGCCCCCAGGAGCAGTATTTT. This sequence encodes CATSRDPSPQEQYF.

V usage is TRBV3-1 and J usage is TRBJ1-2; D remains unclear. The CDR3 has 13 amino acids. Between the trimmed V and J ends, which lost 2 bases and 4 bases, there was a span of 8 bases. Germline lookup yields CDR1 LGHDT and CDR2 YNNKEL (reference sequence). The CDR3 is CASSQHDRYGYTF. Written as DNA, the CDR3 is TGTGCCAGCAGCCAACACGATCGCTATGGCTACACCTTC.